By share of the sample, the clone carrying this TCR beta chain is medium-sized. Antigen: not known. This record belongs to a study of T cell repertoires in cytomegalovirus infection. Across the whole study: TCR beta signatures that were public indicated CMV infection and matching HLA type. Whole-study findings and limits: Pooled public TCR beta family frequency picked out CMV carriers with the relevant HLA.

TCRdb reprocessed the reads via MiXCR and lists one record per CDR3 protein. The sample lists fewer than 300,000 distinct CDR3 sequences, roughly 24% seen once, with around 14% in the top ten. What was sequenced was PBMCs. The clonotype was recovered from a human donor in good health (CMV status not recorded). Some clones in this sample may be carry-over from other donors' samples.

Here the CDR3 DNA reads TGCAGTGCTAGAGATTTCGACTTCACCGGGGAGCTGTTTTTT. This codes for CSARDFDFTGELFF. V gene TRBV20-1 combines with J gene TRBJ2-2; D uncertain. In germline, CDR1 is DFQATT, CDR2 SNEGSKA (reference sequence). This CDR3 has 14 amino acids. With 0 bases removed from V and 4 bases from J, the gap between germline ends came to 9 bases.